This entry concerns a single T cell receptor (beta chain). This specimen belongs to a study of blood T cell repertoires in COVID-19. Study summary: The United States, Italy and Spain supplied acute and convalescent COVID-19 samples. Sample material is recorded as cDNA or gDNA derived from T cells, B-cell-depleted T cells, or PBMCs.

Under the authors' procedure: Amplification of reference gene primers was used by the study to estimate nucleated cell counts. Produced via immunoSEQ multiplex PCR; TCRdb's table is partial and in-frame only. The V and J calls and clone size come from that table; D and trimming were worked out from the DNA. The sample yields 150,000 to 200,000 clones, about 80% seen once. Trimming left V 2 bases short and J 1 base short, with 11 bases between. CDR3 length: 14 residues. Germline CDR1 is GTSNPN and CDR2 is SVGIG (reference sequence). V is TRBV30 and J is TRBJ1-1, with D hard to call. Sequences were obtained from peripheral blood. The clonotype originates from a woman aged 80 or over with acute or convalescent COVID-19. The CDR3 region is CAWSLGGSNTEAFF. In DNA form, the CDR3 reads TGTGCCTGGAGTCTGGGAGGGTCGAACACTGAAGCTTTCTTT.